This TCR beta chain originates from a study of T cell repertoires in cytomegalovirus infection. Points on this clonotype: Its cognate antigen is unknown.

Study-level points and caveats: CMV-specific HLA-C-restricted TCR beta clonotypes dominated the ex vivo response. Cumulative frequency of public TCR beta families picked out carriers of CMV plus the relevant HLA.

TCRdb processed the reads anew with MiXCR; each CDR3 protein has one entry. The sample lists about 600,000 distinct CDR3 sequences, roughly 26% occurring once. Germline V gives CDR1 MNHEY, CDR2 SVGEGT. V shed 6 bases, J shed 7 bases, and the junction held 8 bases outside the gene matches. This CDR3 contains 15 residues. The chain joins TRBV6-2 or TRBV6-3 to TRBJ2-1, with 11 positions matching TRBD2. The sequence came from a human donor in good health (CMV status not recorded). Some clones in this sample may be carry-over from other donors' samples. Sequenced sample: CD8+ T cells from PBMCs. CDR3 bases: TGTGCCAGCAGGTCGACTAGCGGGGTCCGGAATGAGCAGTTCTTC. It specifies CASRSTSGVRNEQFF.